This section outlines one TCR beta chain sequence together with its context. The antigen remains undetermined. These data come from a study of CXCR3-negative and CXCR3-positive naive CD8 T cells. Findings and caveats of the study: For CXCR3-positive naive cells, TRB CDR3s were more hydrophobic than those of CXCR3-negative naive cells. The TRBV-TRBJ usage of naive CXCR3-negative and CXCR3-positive cells was similar, but that of memory cells differed.

UMI-labeled 5' RACE yielded the TRB cDNA libraries. TCRdb processed the 5' RACE reads again and assigns one entry to each CDR3 protein, with no DNA. Its listing shows around 160,000 distinct CDR3 sequences. There are 17 residues in the CDR3. CDR1 SGHVS and CDR2 FQNEAQ come from the germline V gene. V gene TRBV7-8 combines with J gene TRBJ2-1; TCRdb selects TRBD2, and the lack of DNA leaves this call unchecked. The clonotype comes from a human donor in good health. Some clones in this sample may be carry-over from other donors' samples. Sequencing used naive CXCR3+ CD8+ T cells from blood. Subset: CD45RO-CCR7+CD27+CD95- naive CD8+ T cells expressing CXCR3 (TNR3+). The CDR3 here is CASSLSGSGLSYNEQFF.